These 11 T cell receptor beta chains came from one sample sequenced in a study of shared clonotypes between healthy human individuals (dated by TCRdb to the early 2020s). The library was obtained by the immunoSEQ multiplex PCR assay. The source is immuneACCESS, and TCRdb retained only in-frame sequences with V and J called. Part of the clones is not carried over; for the studies checked, unresolved V genes explain less than half of this, and the remainder is unexplained. In all, the sample holds a few hundred thousand clones, and roughly 70% of those were seen once. Together, the top ten hold 9% to 12% of the sample. Material: memory CD4+ T cells sorted from blood. Read against the paper, the sample's cell subset or site label means: CD45RA-negative fraction. The receptors were sampled from a man aged 25 to 45 in good health.

The V and J genes are TRBV6-5 and TRBJ2-7; TRBD1 aligns across 7 bases. V trimming: 6 bases; J trimming: 5 bases; junction bases outside the gene matches: 10. The CDR3 loop spans 14 amino acids. Germline CDR1 and CDR2: MNHEY and SVGAGI. The CDR3, as DNA: TGTGCCAGCAGCCCGGACAGGATAAGGAACGAGCAGTACTTC. Its protein is CASSPDRIRNEQYF.

The V and J genes are TRBV10-2 and TRBJ2-4, with D possibly matching TRBD1 (6 bases). Per germline, CDR1 WSHSY and CDR2 SAAADI. The length of the CDR3 is 13 residues. V shed 7 bases and J shed 9 bases, with 16 bases lying between them. The CDR3 DNA reads as TGCGCCAGCAAGGACAGAATGACGGGCATTCAGTACTTC. This sequence encodes CASKDRMTGIQYF.

CDR3 amino acids: CASSTLHDRVKETQYF. For the CDR3, the DNA is TGTGCCAGCAGTACGCTCCACGACAGGGTAAAGGAGACCCAGTACTTC. The V and J genes are TRBV27 and TRBJ2-5; TRBD1 aligns across 7 bases. Germline lookup yields CDR1 MNHEY and CDR2 SMNVEV (reference sequence). Trimming cost V 5 bases and J 5 bases; bases outside gene matches: 14. This CDR3 is built from 16 residues.

The chain recombines TRBV15 with TRBJ2-5; D may be TRBD1 (7 bases). Trimming stripped 1 base from V and 5 bases from J, with 23 bases between. The CDR3 is 18 residues long. Germline-derived CDR1 and CDR2 are LNHNV and YYDKDF (reference sequence). The chain's CDR3 is CATSRARSTGRFGETQYF. The CDR3 nucleotides are TGTGCCACCAGCAGAGCCCGCTCGACAGGGAGGTTTGGGGAGACCCAGTACTTC. The full variable domain, completed using reference TRBV15 and TRBJ2-5, is DAMVIQNPRYQVTQFGKPVTLSCSQTLNHNVMYWYQQKSSQAPKLLFHYYDKDFNNEADTPDNFQSRRPNTSFCFLDIRSPGLGDTAMYLCATSRARSTGRFGETQYFGPGTRLLVL.

The rearrangement uses TRBV10-3 and TRBJ2-5; TRBD2 matches at 14 bases. Gene TRBJ2-7 matches the end of the DNA better, so the J call may be wrong. This CDR3 comprises 16 residues. Germline lookup yields CDR1 ENHRY and CDR2 SYGVKD. The CDR3 spells CAISLAGTSGSYEQYF. As DNA, the CDR3 is TGTGCCATCAGCTTAGCCGGGACTAGCGGGAGTTACGAGCAGTACTTC.

The chain links TRBV28 to TRBJ1-5; D is undetermined. V dropped 0 bases and J dropped 0 bases, with 9 bases sitting between them. This CDR3 has 16 residues. The V gene's germline CDR1 is MDHEN and CDR2 SYDVKM. The DNA for the CDR3 is TGTGCCAGCAGTTTATGGAGGCAGTATAGCAATCAGCCCCAGCATTTT. Its protein is CASSLWRQYSNQPQHF. The whole variable domain, remainder taken from reference TRBV28 and TRBJ1-5, is DVKVTQSSRYLVKRTGEKVFLECVQDMDHENMFWYRQDPGLGLRLIYFSYDVKMKEKGDIPEGYSVSREKKERFSLILESASTNQTSMYLCASSLWRQYSNQPQHFGDGTRLSIL.

The chain combines TRBV4-3 with TRBJ2-7; no clear D gene. Germline V lookup: CDR1 LGHNA, CDR2 YSLEER. V lost 0 bases to trimming and J lost 3 bases, with 9 bases between them. This CDR3 spans 14 amino acids. The CDR3 DNA sequence: TGCGCCAGCAGCCAAGATATAGAGAGCTACGAGCAGTACTTC. This sequence encodes CASSQDIESYEQYF.

J is TRBJ2-7 and V is TRBV5-1; D tentatively reads TRBD1 or TRBD2 (5 bases each). CDR3 length: 14 amino acids. Germline V gene data show CDR1 as SGHRS and CDR2 as YFSETQ. The germline V and J ends were trimmed by 3 bases and 2 bases, with 12 bases remaining between them. CDR3 sequence (DNA): TGCGCCAGCAGCTGGGGACCTGGCCCCTACGAGCAGTACTTC. It is translated as CASSWGPGPYEQYF. Full variable domain (remainder filled in from reference TRBV5-1 and TRBJ2-7): KAGVTQTPRYLIKTRGQQVTLSCSPISGHRSVSWYQQTPGQGLQFLFEYFSETQRNKGNFPGRFSGRQFSNSRSEMNVSTLELGDSALYLCASSWGPGPYEQYFGPGTRLTVT.

The rearrangement links TRBV30 to TRBJ1-5; 10 bases match TRBD1. In germline, CDR1 is GTSNPN, CDR2 SVGIG (reference sequence). This CDR3 is built from 15 residues. Losses at the gene ends were 2 bases for V and 5 bases for J; bases not matched to a gene: 6. The CDR3 region has the DNA TGTGCCTGGAGTATCGGGGACAGGGGTCATCAGCCCCAGCATTTT. As protein: CAWSIGDRGHQPQHF. The full variable domain, completed using reference TRBV30 and TRBJ1-5, is SQTIHQWPATLVQPVGSPLSLECTVEGTSNPNLYWYRQAAGRGLQLLFYSVGIGQISSEVPQNLSASRPQDRQFILSSKKLLLSDSGFYLCAWSIGDRGHQPQHFGDGTRLSIL.

V usage is TRBV25-1 and J usage is TRBJ2-1, with 8 bases matching TRBD2. The germline V gene encodes CDR1 MGHDK and CDR2 SYGVNS. The CDR3 loop spans 14 amino acids. V dropped 6 bases and J dropped 6; count of bases not matched to a gene: 7. This CDR3 is CASRDGRAVNEQFF. The CDR3 nucleotides read TGTGCCAGCAGGGACGGGAGGGCCGTCAATGAGCAGTTCTTC.

The chain recombines TRBV4-1 with TRBJ2-7; 9 nucleotides line up with TRBD2. The CDR3 length is 18 residues. Trimming removed 1 base from V and 4 bases from J; junction bases left unmatched: 14. The germline V gene has CDR1 MGHRA and CDR2 YSYEKL. In nucleotides, the CDR3 is TGCGCCAGCAGCCAAGCCCTAGCGGGAAAGTCAGAGAATTACGAGCAGTACTTC. Amino acids: CASSQALAGKSENYEQYF.